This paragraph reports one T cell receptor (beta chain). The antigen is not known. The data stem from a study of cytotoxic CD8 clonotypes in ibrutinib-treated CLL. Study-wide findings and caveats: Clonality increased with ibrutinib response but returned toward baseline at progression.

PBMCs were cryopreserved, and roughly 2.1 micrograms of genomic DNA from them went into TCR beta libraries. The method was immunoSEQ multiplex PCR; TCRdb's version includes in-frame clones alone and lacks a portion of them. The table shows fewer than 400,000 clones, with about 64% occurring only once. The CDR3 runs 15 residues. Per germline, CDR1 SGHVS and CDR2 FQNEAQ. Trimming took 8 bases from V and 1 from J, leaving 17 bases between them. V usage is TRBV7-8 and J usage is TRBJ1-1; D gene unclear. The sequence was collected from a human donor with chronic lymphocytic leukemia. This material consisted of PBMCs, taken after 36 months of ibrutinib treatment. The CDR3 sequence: CASRLSETKNTEAFF. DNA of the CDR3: TGTGCCAGCCGATTATCAGAGACAAAGAACACTGAAGCTTTCTTT. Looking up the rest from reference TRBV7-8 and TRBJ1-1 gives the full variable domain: GAGVSQSPRYKVAKRGQDVALRCDPISGHVSLFWYQQALGQGPEFLTYFQNEAQLDKSGLPSDRFFAERPEGSVSTLKIQRTQQEDSAVYLCASRLSETKNTEAFFGQGTRLTVV.